This TCR beta chain was obtained from a study of regulatory T cells in long-lasting Graves disease. There are 13 residues in the CDR3. The V end was cut by 2 bases, the J end by 7 bases, with 15 bases between. Germline values: CDR1 DFQATT, CDR2 SNEGSKA (reference sequence). Time point of the sample: persistent/refractory GD, antithyroid drugs over 5 years with positive TRAb. Preparation of the TCR library used RNA extracted from PBMCs. This clonotype appeared a few times. No antigen is known for it. Sequencing libraries for TCR beta were prepared with iRepertoire HTBI primers and Arm-PCR of CDR3 regions. Each CDR3 protein gets one entry after TCRdb re-called the multiplex PCR reads with MiXCR. The sample carries 700,000 or so distinct CDR3 sequences, approximately 31% recorded once. Points from the study as a whole: Persistent patients shared more public clonotypes (2,741) than newly diagnosed patients (over 900). TRBV28, TRBJ1-2 and TRBJ2-5 were favored in persistent disease.

The gene calls are TRBV20-1 and TRBJ2-7, with D perhaps assigned TRBD1 or TRBD2 (5 bases each). The sample consisted of peripheral blood mononuclear cells (PBMCs), taken when the disease was refractory, from a patient treated with antithyroid drugs. The TCR originated in a female donor with Graves disease. CDR3: CSARSGSRGEQYF. CDR3 DNA sequence: TGCAGTGCTAGATCCGGATCGAGGGGTGAGCAGTACTTC.